This entry concerns a single TCR beta chain. Using immunoSEQ multiplex PCR, the repertoire was profiled, and TCRdb retains in-frame clones only, with some absent. The sample contains 200,000 to 250,000 clones, about 95% of which appear only once. The germline gives CDR1 KGHDR, CDR2 SFDVKD. The ends lost 4 bases at V and 4 bases at J; junction bases unmatched: 13. The CDR3 has 18 residues. This sample was taken from a study of T cell responses to AZD1222 COVID-19 vaccine. The V gene is TRBV24-1, the J gene TRBJ2-2; 8 nucleotides match TRBD2. The receptor's source is an adult who received the MenACWY meningococcal vaccine as a control. The sequences come from peripheral blood, collected 28 days after the second dose of the MenACWY control vaccine. The CDR3 sequence: CATSDTLRAGDPTGELFF. The CDR3 nucleotides are TGTGCCACCAGTGACACCCTGCGAGCGGGGGACCCCACCGGGGAGCTGTTTTTT.